This T cell receptor (beta chain) originates from a study of OX40 agonist ivuxolimab in advanced cancers. Study context: Dose-escalation patients suffered from hepatocellular carcinoma, melanoma, renal cell or head and neck cancer.

The germline V and J ends were trimmed by 6 bases and 0 bases, with 17 bases remaining between them. This CDR3 spans 16 amino acids. Germline CDR1 MDHEN, CDR2 SYDVKM. The repertoire was sequenced with immunoSEQ multiplex PCR; TCRdb's copy has only in-frame clones and lacks some. The data show about 130,000 clones, 90% seen once. This material consisted of CD4+ or CD8+ T cells sorted from blood, taken in a trial of the OX40 agonist ivuxolimab. The TCR originated in an adult with an advanced solid tumor such as melanoma, head and neck, liver or kidney cancer. The chain recombines TRBV28 with TRBJ1-1, with D maybe TRBD1 (5 bases). CDR3 in amino acids: CASRYSRETMNTEAFF. The CDR3 DNA reads TGTGCCAGCAGATACAGCAGGGAGACAATGAACACTGAAGCTTTCTTT.